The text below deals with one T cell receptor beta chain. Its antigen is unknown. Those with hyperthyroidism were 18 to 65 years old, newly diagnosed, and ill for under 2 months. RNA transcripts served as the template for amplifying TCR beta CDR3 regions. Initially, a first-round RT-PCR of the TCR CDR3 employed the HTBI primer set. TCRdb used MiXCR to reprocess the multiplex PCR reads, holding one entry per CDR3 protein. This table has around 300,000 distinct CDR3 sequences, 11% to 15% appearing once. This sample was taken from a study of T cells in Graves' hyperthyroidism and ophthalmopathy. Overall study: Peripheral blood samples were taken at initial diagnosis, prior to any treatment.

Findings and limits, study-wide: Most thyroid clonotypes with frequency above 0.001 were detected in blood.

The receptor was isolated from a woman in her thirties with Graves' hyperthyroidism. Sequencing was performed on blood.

The CDR3 is CASSPMGGRAADTQYF. CDR3 DNA: TGTGCCAGCTCACCAATGGGCGGGAGGGCCGCAGATACGCAGTATTTT. V usage is TRBV18 and J usage is TRBJ2-3, with 9 bases aligning to TRBD2. Germline V gene sequence: CDR1 KGHSH, CDR2 LQKENI. J gave up 4 bases and V 2 bases, and 7 bases lay outside the gene matches. The CDR3 loop spans 16 amino acids.